Listed below are T cell receptor beta chains from one sample, sequenced in a study of cytomegalovirus exposure and HLA in healthy donors. Some clones are missing from TCRdb's copy, which holds only in-frame ones; the method was immunoSEQ multiplex PCR. Of some 120,000 clones detected, around 84% appear once; the ten largest clones hold over 20%. Sequencing was done on a sample of PBMCs. These receptors all come from a man younger than 45 in good health and CMV-seropositive. Each CDR3 is given with its conserved first and last residue. A D gene is named only where the DNA matches it firmly. Some rows mark clone size as missing; the rest say once, few, many or name a class of expanded clone.

cdr3_aa: CAISEGGTSGGYEQYF
cdr3_nt: TGTGCCATCAGTGAGGGGGGAACTAGCGGGGGTTACGAGCAGTACTTC
clone_size: -
j_call: TRBJ2-7
v_call: TRBV10-3
d_call: TRBD2
cdr3_length: 16

cdr3_aa: CASSPRTGEYNEQFF
cdr3_nt: TGTGCCAGCAGCCCGCGCACAGGGGAATACAATGAGCAGTTCTTC
clone_size: -
j_call: TRBJ2-1
v_call: TRBV5-8
d_call: TRBD1
cdr3_length: 15

cdr3_aa: CASSPFTGGSYEQYF
cdr3_nt: TGTGCCAGCTCACCATTTACAGGGGGCAGCTACGAGCAGTACTTC
clone_size: few
j_call: TRBJ2-7
v_call: TRBV18
d_call: TRBD1
cdr3_length: 15

cdr3_aa: CASSEPGTGRTGELFF
cdr3_nt: TGTGCCAGCAGTGAACCCGGGACAGGGAGAACCGGGGAGCTGTTTTTT
clone_size: -
j_call: TRBJ2-2
v_call: TRBV2
d_call: TRBD1
cdr3_length: 16

cdr3_aa: CAWSVSGEQPQHF
cdr3_nt: TGTGCCTGGAGTGTGTCAGGGGAACAGCCCCAGCATTTT
clone_size: -
j_call: TRBJ1-5
v_call: TRBV30
d_call: -
cdr3_length: 13

cdr3_aa: CASSSRQGISSGFF
cdr3_nt: TGTGCCAGCAGCTCACGACAGGGGATCTCTTCGGGGTTCTTT
clone_size: -
j_call: TRBJ1-1
v_call: TRBV7-2
d_call: TRBD1
cdr3_length: 14

cdr3_aa: CAWSVRGGRGTPQHF
cdr3_nt: TGTGCCTGGAGTGTACGGGGGGGCAGGGGAACGCCCCAGCATTTT
clone_size: once
j_call: TRBJ1-5
v_call: TRBV30
d_call: -
cdr3_length: 15

cdr3_aa: CASSFGGDGYTF
cdr3_nt: TGTGCCAGCAGTTTTGGAGGGGATGGCTACACCTTC
clone_size: -
j_call: TRBJ1-2
v_call: TRBV28
d_call: -
cdr3_length: 12

cdr3_aa: CASSFTRGLEFF
cdr3_nt: TGTGCCAGCAGCTTCACCAGGGGGCTTGAGTTCTTC
clone_size: -
j_call: TRBJ2-1
v_call: TRBV7-9
d_call: TRBD1
cdr3_length: 12

cdr3_aa: CASSLDTPNTGELFF
cdr3_nt: TGCGCCAGCAGCTTGGACACGCCGAACACCGGGGAGCTGTTTTTT
clone_size: -
j_call: TRBJ2-2
v_call: TRBV5-1
d_call: -
cdr3_length: 15

cdr3_aa: CAWSGGNNQPQHF
cdr3_nt: TGTGCCTGGAGTGGAGGGAACAATCAGCCCCAGCATTTT
clone_size: -
j_call: TRBJ1-5
v_call: TRBV30
d_call: -
cdr3_length: 13

cdr3_aa: CASSGPPGYERDTQYF
cdr3_nt: TGTGCCAGCAGCGGCCCCCCGGGATACGAAAGGGATACGCAGTATTTT
clone_size: -
j_call: TRBJ2-3
v_call: TRBV5-6
d_call: -
cdr3_length: 16

cdr3_aa: CAWSTGFSVGWPQHF
cdr3_nt: TGTGCCTGGAGTACGGGGTTCTCCGTCGGATGGCCCCAGCATTTT
clone_size: -
j_call: TRBJ1-5
v_call: TRBV30
d_call: -
cdr3_length: 15

cdr3_aa: CASSGDRGSVSEKLFF
cdr3_nt: TGTGCCAGCAGCGGTGACAGGGGGTCGGTAAGTGAAAAACTGTTTTTT
clone_size: -
j_call: TRBJ1-4
v_call: TRBV5-4
d_call: TRBD1
cdr3_length: 16

cdr3_aa: CASSLPQGNSPLHF
cdr3_nt: TGTGCCAGCAGCTTACCGCAGGGTAATTCACCCCTCCACTTT
clone_size: -
j_call: TRBJ1-6
v_call: TRBV11-2
d_call: -
cdr3_length: 14

cdr3_aa: CASSPGTGKNYGYTF
cdr3_nt: TGTGCCAGCAGCCCAGGGACAGGGAAAAACTATGGCTACACCTTC
clone_size: -
j_call: TRBJ1-2
v_call: TRBV2
d_call: TRBD1
cdr3_length: 15

cdr3_aa: CASSSGLLGGLEQFF
cdr3_nt: TGCGCCAGCAGCTCGGGCCTCCTGGGAGGGCTTGAGCAGTTCTTC
clone_size: -
j_call: TRBJ2-1
v_call: TRBV5-1
d_call: TRBD2
cdr3_length: 15

cdr3_aa: CASSLTGRGDYGYGYTF
cdr3_nt: TGCGCCAGCAGCTTGACAGGCAGGGGAGATTACGGCTATGGCTACACCTTC
clone_size: -
j_call: TRBJ1-2
v_call: TRBV5-1
d_call: -
cdr3_length: 17

cdr3_aa: CASSPSSYNEQFF
cdr3_nt: TGTGCCAGCAGCCCCTCCTCCTACAATGAGCAGTTCTTC
clone_size: -
j_call: TRBJ2-1
v_call: TRBV11-2
d_call: -
cdr3_length: 13

cdr3_aa: CASGSRYGYTF
cdr3_nt: TGTGCCAGCGGTTCGCGCTATGGCTACACCTTC
clone_size: -
j_call: TRBJ1-2
v_call: TRBV28
d_call: -
cdr3_length: 11

cdr3_aa: CASSIEGSDEQFF
cdr3_nt: TGTGCCAGTAGTATCGAGGGTAGCGATGAGCAGTTCTTC
clone_size: -
j_call: TRBJ2-1
v_call: TRBV19
d_call: -
cdr3_length: 13

cdr3_aa: CASSLYSYNEQFF
cdr3_nt: TGTGCCAGCAGTTTATATTCTTACAATGAGCAGTTCTTC
clone_size: -
j_call: TRBJ2-1
v_call: TRBV27
d_call: -
cdr3_length: 13

cdr3_aa: CAWDSYNEQFF
cdr3_nt: TGTGCCTGGGACAGCTACAATGAGCAGTTCTTC
clone_size: once
j_call: TRBJ2-1
v_call: TRBV30
d_call: -
cdr3_length: 11

cdr3_aa: CATCRAGRPKLARPYNEQFF
cdr3_nt: TGTGCTACGTGTAGGGCTGGCAGGCCTAAACTAGCACGTCCCTACAATGAGCAGTTCTTC
clone_size: -
j_call: TRBJ2-1
v_call: TRBV12-2
d_call: -
cdr3_length: 20

cdr3_aa: CASSSRGYGYTF
cdr3_nt: TGTGCCAGCAGTTCCAGGGGCTATGGCTACACCTTC
clone_size: once
j_call: TRBJ1-2
v_call: TRBV2
d_call: -
cdr3_length: 12

cdr3_aa: CASSVGGTELNEQFF
cdr3_nt: TGTGCCAGCAGCGTCGGGGGGACTGAGCTCAATGAGCAGTTCTTC
clone_size: once
j_call: TRBJ2-1
v_call: TRBV9
d_call: TRBD2
cdr3_length: 15

cdr3_aa: CASSWTAGYNEQFF
cdr3_nt: TGCGCCAGCAGTTGGACAGCAGGATACAATGAGCAGTTCTTC
clone_size: -
j_call: TRBJ2-1
v_call: TRBV10-2
d_call: -
cdr3_length: 14

cdr3_aa: CASSLGTGVNYGYTF
cdr3_nt: TGCGCCAGCAGCTTGGGGACAGGGGTCAACTATGGCTACACCTTC
clone_size: few
j_call: TRBJ1-2
v_call: TRBV5-1
d_call: TRBD1
cdr3_length: 15

cdr3_aa: CASSQGQGRDNQPQHF
cdr3_nt: TGTGCCAGTAGTCAGGGACAGGGCAGGGACAATCAGCCCCAGCATTTT
clone_size: -
j_call: TRBJ1-5
v_call: TRBV19
d_call: TRBD1
cdr3_length: 16

cdr3_aa: CASSSGQGISDTQYF
cdr3_nt: TGTGCCAGCAGCTCCGGACAGGGAATATCAGATACGCAGTATTTT
clone_size: -
j_call: TRBJ2-3
v_call: TRBV5-4
d_call: TRBD1
cdr3_length: 15

cdr3_aa: CASSPWGSGGVNEQFF
cdr3_nt: TGTGCCAGCAGTCCCTGGGGTAGCGGGGGGGTCAATGAGCAGTTCTTC
clone_size: -
j_call: TRBJ2-1
v_call: TRBV28
d_call: TRBD2
cdr3_length: 16

cdr3_aa: CATSRDPGNEQFF
cdr3_nt: TGTGCCACCAGCAGAGATCCCGGCAATGAGCAGTTCTTC
clone_size: -
j_call: TRBJ2-1
v_call: TRBV15
d_call: -
cdr3_length: 13

cdr3_aa: CASSRHTGGREQYF
cdr3_nt: TGTGCCAGCAGCCGCCACACAGGGGGACGAGAGCAGTACTTC
clone_size: -
j_call: TRBJ2-7
v_call: TRBV6-5
d_call: TRBD1
cdr3_length: 14

cdr3_aa: CASSPGGLAGGEQFF
cdr3_nt: TGTGCCAGCAGTCCTGGGGGGCTAGCGGGAGGGGAGCAGTTCTTC
clone_size: -
j_call: TRBJ2-1
v_call: TRBV27
d_call: TRBD2
cdr3_length: 15

cdr3_aa: CASSLASGDYGYTF
cdr3_nt: TGCGCCAGCAGCTTGGCATCAGGGGACTATGGCTACACCTTC
clone_size: -
j_call: TRBJ1-2
v_call: TRBV5-1
d_call: -
cdr3_length: 14

cdr3_aa: CAWKSAGELFF
cdr3_nt: TGTGCCTGGAAAAGCGCCGGGGAGCTGTTTTTT
clone_size: -
j_call: TRBJ2-2
v_call: TRBV30
d_call: -
cdr3_length: 11

cdr3_aa: CASSLRDRGRTEAFF
cdr3_nt: TGTGCCAGCAGCTTAAGAGACAGGGGTAGGACTGAAGCTTTCTTT
clone_size: -
j_call: TRBJ1-1
v_call: TRBV7-2
d_call: TRBD1
cdr3_length: 15

cdr3_aa: CASSLSQKGLGYSYGYTF
cdr3_nt: TGTGCCAGCAGTTTATCGCAAAAGGGACTGGGGTATAGTTATGGCTACACCTTC
clone_size: -
j_call: TRBJ1-2
v_call: TRBV27
d_call: -
cdr3_length: 18

cdr3_aa: CASIRAYRAGNTIYF
cdr3_nt: TGTGCCAGCATTAGGGCCTACAGGGCTGGAAACACCATATATTTT
clone_size: -
j_call: TRBJ1-3
v_call: TRBV6-1
d_call: -
cdr3_length: 15

cdr3_aa: CASSPDGQGNQPQHF
cdr3_nt: TGCGCCAGCAGCCCGGACGGACAGGGCAATCAGCCCCAGCATTTT
clone_size: few
j_call: TRBJ1-5
v_call: TRBV5-1
d_call: TRBD1
cdr3_length: 15

cdr3_aa: CASSPQETQYF
cdr3_nt: TGTGCCAGCAGCCCACAAGAGACCCAGTACTTC
clone_size: few
j_call: TRBJ2-5
v_call: TRBV7-6
d_call: -
cdr3_length: 11

cdr3_aa: CASSLSSEQFF
cdr3_nt: TGTGCCAGCAGCTTAAGTAGTGAGCAGTTCTTC
clone_size: -
j_call: TRBJ2-1
v_call: TRBV7-8
d_call: -
cdr3_length: 11

cdr3_aa: CASTRWRGDLAYNEQFF
cdr3_nt: TGTGCCAGCACCCGATGGCGCGGGGACCTGGCGTACAATGAGCAGTTCTTC
clone_size: -
j_call: TRBJ2-1
v_call: TRBV5-6
d_call: -
cdr3_length: 17

cdr3_aa: CATTLQDGRNEQFF
cdr3_nt: TGTGCCACCACCCTCCAGGACGGGAGGAATGAGCAGTTCTTC
clone_size: -
j_call: TRBJ2-1
v_call: TRBV15
d_call: TRBD2
cdr3_length: 14

cdr3_aa: CASSQASDSIGETQYF
cdr3_nt: TGTGCCAGCAGCCAAGCGTCGGACAGTATTGGGGAGACCCAGTACTTC
clone_size: few
j_call: TRBJ2-5
v_call: TRBV4-2
d_call: -
cdr3_length: 16

cdr3_aa: CASSSKGSWGQGDTEAFF
cdr3_nt: TGTGCCAGCAGCTCCAAAGGTTCGTGGGGGCAAGGCGACACTGAAGCTTTCTTT
clone_size: -
j_call: TRBJ1-1
v_call: TRBV11-3
d_call: -
cdr3_length: 18

cdr3_aa: CASSKGRTGANLIANYGYTF
cdr3_nt: TGTGCCAGCAGCAAAGGACGGACAGGGGCAAACCTGATCGCTAACTATGGCTACACCTTC
clone_size: -
j_call: TRBJ1-2
v_call: TRBV21-1
d_call: -
cdr3_length: 20

cdr3_aa: CASSFGEASLSYEQYF
cdr3_nt: TGCGCCAGCAGTTTCGGGGAGGCCTCGCTCTCCTACGAGCAGTACTTC
clone_size: -
j_call: TRBJ2-7
v_call: TRBV10-2
d_call: -
cdr3_length: 16

cdr3_aa: CASSQGQGYTF
cdr3_nt: TGCGCCAGCAGCCAAGGACAGGGCTACACCTTC
clone_size: -
j_call: TRBJ1-2
v_call: TRBV4-1
d_call: -
cdr3_length: 11

cdr3_aa: CSVGHTNTGELFF
cdr3_nt: TGCAGCGTGGGACACACGAACACCGGGGAGCTGTTTTTT
clone_size: -
j_call: TRBJ2-2
v_call: TRBV29-1
d_call: -
cdr3_length: 13

cdr3_aa: CASSILQGARGSYGYTF
cdr3_nt: TGCGCCAGCAGCATCTTACAGGGGGCGCGAGGTTCATATGGCTACACCTTC
clone_size: -
j_call: TRBJ1-2
v_call: TRBV5-1
d_call: TRBD1
cdr3_length: 17